A single T cell receptor (beta chain) is shown here with its context. This specimen comes from a study of shared clonotypes between healthy human individuals. V shed 1 base and J shed 6 bases, with 7 bases lying between them. This CDR3 has 12 residues. The germline V gene encodes CDR1 SEHNR and CDR2 FQNEAQ (reference sequence). The naive CD8 subset, CD45RO-negative cells positively selected for CCR7, excluded terminally differentiated effector memory CD45RA+ cells. Authors' processing steps: Filtering differed since immunoSEQ provided only junctions, with no quality scores. Using immunoSEQ multiplex PCR, the repertoire was profiled, and TCRdb retains in-frame clones only, with some absent. V, J and clone size were drawn from that table, and D and trimming were deduced from the DNA. The repertoire holds some 2.1 million clones, with around 93% as singletons.

This clonotype originated in a man between 18 and 29 years old in good health. Some clones in this sample may be carry-over from other donors' samples. Sequenced: naive CD8+ T cells from PBMCs. V and J are TRBV7-9 and TRBJ2-7; D remains ambiguous. For the CDR3, the DNA is TGTGCCAGCAGCTTAGACGTGGGCGAGCAGTACTTC. Encoded protein: CASSLDVGEQYF.